This entry lists 10 T cell receptor beta chains sequenced from one sample in a study of CD8 T cells in ankylosing spondylitis. Study results and limitations: Apparently characteristic of ankylosing spondylitis blood was a TCR beta motif (about 8 highly homologous variants).

TCRdb fed the 5' RACE reads into MiXCR, producing one record per CDR3 protein. The sample yields some 840,000 distinct CDR3 sequences, roughly 10% seen once. These TCRs' antigens remain unknown. The sequenced sample was blood, either unsorted or a sorted T cell fraction (not recorded which). The receptors derive from a male donor with ankylosing spondylitis.

The sample holds a few counts of this clonotype. V and J are TRBV6-5 and TRBJ2-1; maybe TRBD2 (7 bases). The CDR3 loop spans 18 amino acids. The V and J ends lost 2 bases and 8 bases respectively, with 25 bases between them. In germline, CDR1 is MNHEY, CDR2 SVGAGI. CDR3 nucleotide sequence: TGTGCCAGCAGTTACGGGCAGGGCGGGGGCACGTTGAGCGATGAGCAGTTCTTC. This codes for CASSYGQGGGTLSDEQFF.

J is TRBJ2-5 and V is TRBV6-1; 13 bases fit TRBD2. Germline CDR1 and CDR2: MNHNS and SASEGT. The junction had 5 bases not matched to a gene; V was cut back by 6 bases and J by 7 bases. The CDR3 consists of 14 residues. The CDR3 loop is CASSTSGRVGTQYF. CDR3 DNA: TGTGCCAGCAGCACTAGCGGGAGGGTTGGGACCCAGTACTTC.

This rearrangement joins TRBV5-1 to TRBJ2-3; no reliable D call. There are 15 residues in the CDR3. V was cut by 9 bases and J by 0 bases, with 17 bases left in between. CDR1 and CDR2 from the germline V gene are SGHRS and YFSETQ. The CDR3 sequence is CATANLGISTDTQYF. The CDR3, as DNA: TGCGCCACCGCAAATCTAGGGATCAGCACAGATACGCAGTATTTT.

As for this clonotype: Its ends do not fully match the called genes, so a read error is possible. The chain links TRBV27 to TRBJ2-7; D possibly corresponds to TRBD1 (6 bases). CDR1 MNHEY and CDR2 SMNVEV come from the germline V gene (reference sequence). The CDR3 has 12 residues. The CDR3 reads CASQKQGYDQYF. In DNA, the CDR3 is TGTGCCAGCCAAAAACAGGGCTACGATCAGTACTTC.

CDR3 sequence reads: CASSQGGTDNYGYTF. CDR3 DNA: TGTGCCAGCAGCCAGGGAGGGACAGATAACTATGGCTACACCTTC. The chain employs TRBV4-2 and TRBJ1-2, with TRBD1 matching over 7 bases. Germline loops: CDR1 LGHNA, CDR2 YNFKEQ. The CDR3 is 15 amino acids. The junction had 5 bases not matched to a gene; V was cut back by 3 bases and J by 1 base.

The CDR3 sequence: CASSILLNTGELFF. CDR3 sequence (DNA): TGTGCCAGTAGTATATTACTTAACACCGGGGAGCTGTTTTTT. The chain carries TRBV19 and TRBJ2-2; D is uncertain. The germline V gene encodes CDR1 LNHDA and CDR2 SQIVND (reference sequence). The CDR3 has 14 residues. V was shortened by 2 bases and J by 2 bases, with 6 bases between the two germline ends.

J is TRBJ2-1 and V is TRBV24-1; perhaps D is TRBD1 or TRBD2 (5 bases each). This CDR3 is built from 18 residues. The V end lost 0 bases, the J end lost 0 bases, and 14 bases lay between the germline ends. The V gene's germline CDR1 is KGHDR and CDR2 SFDVKD. CDR3 sequence: CATSDLGDGLSSYNEQFF. CDR3 coding DNA: TGTGCCACCAGTGATTTGGGGGACGGCCTAAGCTCCTACAATGAGCAGTTCTTC.

This clonotype was picked up many times. The chain combines TRBV7-2 with TRBJ1-2; no clear D. Germline V gene data show CDR1 as SGHTA and CDR2 as FQGNSA. Trimming shortened V by 0 bases and J by 5 bases, and 4 bases separated the two germline ends. The CDR3 consists of 12 residues. Here the CDR3 DNA reads TGTGCCAGCAGCTTAGCCGGGTATGGCTACACCTTC. Its protein is CASSLAGYGYTF.

The CDR3 here is CSARGFGVGGNNYGYTF. DNA for the CDR3: TGCAGTGCTAGAGGGTTCGGCGTAGGGGGTAACAACTATGGCTACACCTTC. This sequence joins TRBV20-1 and TRBJ1-2; maybe TRBD1 (6 bases). Per germline, CDR1 DFQATT and CDR2 SNEGSKA (reference sequence). CDR3 length equals 17 residues. V was cut by 1 base and J by 2 bases, with 20 bases left in between.

The chain employs TRBV5-1 and TRBJ2-1; 7 bases agree with TRBD2. Germline trimming cut 0 bases from V and 9 bases from J; bases unmatched to any gene: 6. There are 14 residues in the CDR3. CDR1 is SGHRS, CDR2 YFSETQ, per germline. The CDR3 loop is CASSLAFSGGEQFF. DNA of the CDR3: TGCGCCAGCAGCTTGGCCTTTTCGGGGGGTGAGCAGTTCTTC. Based on the CDR3 plus reference TRBV5-1 and TRBJ2-1, the full variable domain is KAGVTQTPRYLIKTRGQQVTLSCSPISGHRSVSWYQQTPGQGLQFLFEYFSETQRNKGNFPGRFSGRQFSNSRSEMNVSTLELGDSALYLCASSLAFSGGEQFFGPGTRLTVL.